This T cell receptor (beta chain) was found in a study of blood T cells in healthy people across ages. The CDR3 covers 16 residues. The germline V gene encodes CDR1 LGHNA and CDR2 YNFKEQ. The germline V and J ends were trimmed by 0 bases and 3 bases, with 15 bases remaining between them. Through a sample-barcoded 5' primer and a J-beta primer mix, a second PCR was run for roughly 6 to 12 cycles. Using its own MiXCR run on the 5' RACE reads, TCRdb lists one record per CDR3 protein. The sample has around 700,000 distinct CDR3 sequences, approximately 25% seen once. This same sample was also part of a study on T cells of mothers and their children.

Sequenced sample: blood. This sequence was found in a boy younger than 18 in good health. The rearrangement uses TRBV4-2 and TRBJ2-7, with D maybe TRBD2 (5 bases). CDR3 DNA: TGTGCCAGCAGCCAAGATACGAAAGGGAGCGGCTACGAGCAGTACTTC. It translates to CASSQDTKGSGYEQYF.